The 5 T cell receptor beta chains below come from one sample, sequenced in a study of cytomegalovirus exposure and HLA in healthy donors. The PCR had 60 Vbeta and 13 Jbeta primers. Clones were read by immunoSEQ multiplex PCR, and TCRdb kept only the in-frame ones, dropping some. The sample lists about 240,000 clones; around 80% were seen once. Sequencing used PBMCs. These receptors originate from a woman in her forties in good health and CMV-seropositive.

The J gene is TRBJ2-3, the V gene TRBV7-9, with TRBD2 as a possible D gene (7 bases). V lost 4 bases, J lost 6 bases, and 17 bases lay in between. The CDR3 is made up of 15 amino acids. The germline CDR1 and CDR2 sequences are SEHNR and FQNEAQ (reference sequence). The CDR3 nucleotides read TGTGCCAGCAGCTCTCTGGGGGGGGCCGGTGATACGCAGTATTTT. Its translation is CASSSLGGAGDTQYF.

This CDR3 reads CASSFRDRGSREKLFF. CDR3 sequence (DNA): TGTGCCAGCAGCTTCCGGGACAGGGGCAGTCGGGAAAAACTGTTTTTT. V usage is TRBV7-6 and J usage is TRBJ1-4, with 10 bases matching TRBD1. The CDR3 sequence is 16 residues long. CDR1 is SGHVS, CDR2 FNYEAQ, per germline. Trimming at V came to 3 bases and at J to 8 bases, leaving 9 bases not matched to a gene.

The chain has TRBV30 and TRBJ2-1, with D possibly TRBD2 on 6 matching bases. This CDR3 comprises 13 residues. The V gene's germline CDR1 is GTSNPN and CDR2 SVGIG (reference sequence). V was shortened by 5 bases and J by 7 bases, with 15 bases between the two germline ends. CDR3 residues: CAWGSRLGNEQFF. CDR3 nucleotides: TGTGCCTGGGGTTCCCGACTAGGAAATGAGCAGTTCTTC.

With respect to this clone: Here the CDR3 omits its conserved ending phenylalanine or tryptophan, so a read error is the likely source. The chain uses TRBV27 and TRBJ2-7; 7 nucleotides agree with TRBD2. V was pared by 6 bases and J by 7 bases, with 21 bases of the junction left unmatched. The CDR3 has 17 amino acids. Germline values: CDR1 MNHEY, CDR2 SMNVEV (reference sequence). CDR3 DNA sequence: TGTGCCAGCAGCACCGAGCGCGGAATGGCGGGAGTGAGGGAGCAGTACCTC. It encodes CASSTERGMAGVREQYL.

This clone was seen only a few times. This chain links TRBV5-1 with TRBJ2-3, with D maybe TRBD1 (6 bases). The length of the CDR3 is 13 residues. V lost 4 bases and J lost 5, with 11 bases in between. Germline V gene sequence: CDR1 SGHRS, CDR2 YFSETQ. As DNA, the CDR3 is TGCGCCAGCAGCCCAGGGGCGGGAGATACGCAGTATTTT. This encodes CASSPGAGDTQYF.